This T cell receptor (beta chain) was documented in a study of metastatic and nonmetastatic thyroid tumors. The V end was cut by 2 bases, the J end by 2 bases, with 13 bases between. The CDR3 totals 15 residues. Per germline, CDR1 MNHEY and CDR2 SMNVEV (reference sequence). In the original workflow: It was from CDR3 differences across clinicopathological groups that a distant-metastasis classifier for papillary thyroid cancer was built. TCRdb ran MiXCR on the PCR reads. These V and J calls originate from TCRdb's pipeline instead of the authors' own analysis. The sample holds 9,500 to 15,000 clones, around 30% seen once. All patients were treatment-naive before thyroid surgery.

The TCR was taken from a female donor with papillary thyroid cancer or a benign thyroid nodule (not recorded which). Some clones in this sample may be carry-over from other donors' samples. The chain is built from TRBV27 and TRBJ2-7; maybe TRBD1 (6 bases). Sequenced: tumor tissue. CDR3 DNA sequence: TGTGCCAGCAGTTTAGGGCAGGGGAAGGCCTACGAGCAGTACTTC. It is translated as CASSLGQGKAYEQYF.